The sample holds one count of the clone carrying this TCR beta chain. Enrolled through a virtual design, the participants were between about 18 and 100 years of age and came from under 25 US areas. Here immunoSEQ multiplex PCR was the method, and the copy in TCRdb shows in-frame clones only, minus some. The table records 180,000 or so clones, 80% of them present only once. The entry originates in a study of blood T cell repertoires in COVID-19. On the study more broadly: Samples came from the United States, Italy and Spain, spanning acute and convalescent COVID-19.

V was clipped by 5 bases and J by 0 bases, with 10 bases between them. The CDR3 spans 14 residues. Germline V gives CDR1 LNHDA, CDR2 SQIVND (reference sequence). The sequence was obtained from a man aged 55-75 years who had been exposed to COVID-19. V and J are TRBV19 and TRBJ2-5, with D possibly being TRBD2 (6 bases). Source material: PBMCs or T cells enriched from blood (not recorded which). The chain's CDR3 is CASSSGLNQETQYF. The CDR3 DNA follows: TGTGCCAGTAGTTCGGGACTTAACCAAGAGACCCAGTACTTC.